This T cell receptor beta chain was captured by sequencing in a study of cytomegalovirus exposure and HLA in healthy donors. Overall study: Genetic ancestry analysis placed over 75% of the 300 to 400 donors that were genotyped in the Caucasian-associated cluster. The study's findings and limits: Other equally common chains were less clonally expanded than HLA-associated TCR beta chains, a later analysis showed. Reports credit the classifier with highly specific, highly sensitive diagnosis of cytomegalovirus status. Researchers reported from a later analysis that most CMV-associated TCR beta chains appeared HLA-restricted.

In regard to this clone: Its cognate antigen is unknown.

V was trimmed by 1 base and J by 4 bases, leaving 7 bases between them. Germline CDR1 and CDR2: MDHEN and SYDVKM. The CDR3 length is 13 residues. The PCR used 60 Vbeta and 13 Jbeta primers. The table came from immunoSEQ multiplex PCR; TCRdb's copy has only in-frame clones and leaves some out. The sample consists of about 43,000 clones, about 80% of them appearing once. Input material: PBMCs. The J gene is TRBJ2-5, the V gene TRBV28; the D is unclear. This TCR was recovered from a man aged 25 to 45 in good health and CMV-seronegative. CDR3 sequence reads: CASSLSGRETQYF. The CDR3 region has the DNA TGTGCCAGCAGTTTATCTGGCAGAGAGACCCAGTACTTC.